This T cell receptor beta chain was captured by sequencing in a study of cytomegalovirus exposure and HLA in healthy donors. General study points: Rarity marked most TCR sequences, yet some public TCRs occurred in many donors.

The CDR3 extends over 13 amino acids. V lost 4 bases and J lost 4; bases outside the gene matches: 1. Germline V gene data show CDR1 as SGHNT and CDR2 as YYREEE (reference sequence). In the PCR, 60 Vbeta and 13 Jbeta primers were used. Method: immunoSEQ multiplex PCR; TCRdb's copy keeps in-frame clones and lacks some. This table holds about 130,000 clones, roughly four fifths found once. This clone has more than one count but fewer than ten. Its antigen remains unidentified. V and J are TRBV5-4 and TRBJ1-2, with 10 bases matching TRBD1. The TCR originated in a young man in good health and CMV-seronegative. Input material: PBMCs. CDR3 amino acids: CASSRTGGYGYTF. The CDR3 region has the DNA TGTGCCAGCAGCCGGACAGGGGGCTATGGCTACACCTTC.